These 15 T cell receptor beta chains were sequenced from one sample in a study of T cell repertoires in aging, cancer and after chemotherapy. Rearranged V-D-J TRB sequences were amplified with a mixed TRB-A/B primer pool. TCRdb re-derived calls from the multiplex PCR reads in MiXCR, one entry per CDR3 protein. The sample holds 4,000 to 6,000 distinct CDR3 sequences, over 20% seen once. Amplification of TCR beta used genomic DNA extracted from peripheral blood. Sequencing was performed on blood. The receptor set was obtained from a human donor with a blood cancer.

This chain connects TRBV7-2 to TRBJ1-2, with D maybe TRBD1 (5 bases). The CDR3 runs 14 residues. V was cut by 4 bases and J by 3 bases, with 12 bases left in between. CDR1 and CDR2 (germline): SGHTA, FQGNSA. The CDR3 DNA reads TGTGCCAGCAGCTCCCGGCGGGGGGACTATGGCTACACCTTC. Encoded protein: CASSSRRGDYGYTF.

The chain combines TRBV20-1 with TRBJ1-4; 9 bases are a match to TRBD1. The CDR3 is 13 residues long. Germline CDR1 is DFQATT and CDR2 is SNEGSKA (reference sequence). The trim removed 6 bases at V and 7 bases at J, leaving 6 bases unmatched. The CDR3 here is CSAPGQGLEKLFF. The CDR3 DNA reads TGCAGTGCCCCGGGACAGGGACTTGAAAAACTGTTTTTT.

As regards this clonotype: At one end, the junction sequence differs from germline, possibly due to a read error. The chain has TRBV6-1 and TRBJ1-1; D gene unclear. The CDR3 has 12 residues. CDR1 is MNHNS and CDR2 is SASEGT in the germline V gene. DNA for the CDR3: TGTGCCAGCAAGAGGCCTAACACTAAAGCTTTCTTT. Amino acids: CASKRPNTKAFF.

By sample fraction, this clonotype is medium-sized. The chain carries TRBV4-3 and TRBJ2-3; D might be TRBD2 (6 bases). The CDR3 sequence is 13 residues long. V was cut by 2 bases and J by 5 bases, with 8 bases left in between. CDR1 and CDR2 (germline): LGHNA, YSLEER. As DNA, the CDR3 is TGCGCCAGCAGCCAACAGGGAGGAGATACGCAGTATTTT. It yields the protein CASSQQGGDTQYF.

This clonotype was counted between two and nine times. The chain employs TRBV7-9 and TRBJ1-3; no definite D call. Germline assignment: CDR1 SEHNR and CDR2 FQNEAQ (reference sequence). The CDR3 has 14 residues. The V gene lost 0 bases and the J gene lost 4 bases, with 7 bases spanning the gap. Here the CDR3 reads CASSLAGSGNTIYF. In DNA, the CDR3 is TGTGCCAGCAGCTTAGCTGGGTCCGGAAACACCATATATTTT. Full variable domain (rest looked up from reference TRBV7-9 and TRBJ1-3): DTGVSQNPRHKITKRGQNVTFRCDPISEHNRLYWYRQTLGQGPEFLTYFQNEAQLEKSRLLSDRFSAERPKGSFSTLEIQRTEQGDSAMYLCASSLAGSGNTIYFGEGSWLTVV.

Comments on this clonotype: Possible read error: a much larger clone is one base away. This sequence joins TRBV20-1 and TRBJ2-5; 7 bases match TRBD2. CDR3 length equals 16 residues. Trimming cost V 0 bases and J 5 bases; bases outside gene matches: 12. Germline values: CDR1 DFQATT, CDR2 SNEGSKA (reference sequence). In nucleotides, the CDR3 is TGCAGTGCTAGAGATGGCGCTAACGGGGGGTGGGAGACCCAGTACTTC. As protein: CSARDGANGGWETQYF.

The chain has TRBV5-5 and TRBJ1-6, with 7 nucleotides matching TRBD1. Losses at the gene ends were 3 bases for V and 11 bases for J; bases not matched to a gene: 11. The length of the CDR3 is 15 residues. CDR1 is SGHKS and CDR2 is YYEKEE in the germline V gene (reference sequence). CDR3 residues: CASSSQRDRPPPLHF. The CDR3 region has the DNA TGTGCCAGCAGCTCTCAAAGGGACAGACCGCCACCCCTCCACTTT.

By sample fraction, this clonotype is medium-sized. The V call is TRBV19, the J call TRBJ2-7; 7 positions agree with TRBD2. The CDR3 runs 15 residues. The germline V gene encodes CDR1 LNHDA and CDR2 SQIVND (reference sequence). V was clipped by 3 bases and J by 0 bases; unmatched bases: 5. The CDR3 bases are TGTGCCAGTAGTATTTGGCGGGGGAGCTCCTACGAGCAGTACTTC. It translates to CASSIWRGSSYEQYF.

This clonotype showed up just a few times. The rearrangement uses TRBV5-4 and TRBJ1-1; D gene uncertain. Germline CDR1 and CDR2: SGHNT and YYREEE (reference sequence). V dropped 1 base and J dropped 3 bases, with 10 bases sitting between them. The CDR3 runs to 14 residues. The CDR3 loop is CASSLTGRDTEAFF. CDR3 bases: TGTGCCAGCAGCTTGACGGGGAGGGACACTGAAGCTTTCTTT.

This clonotype was seen a handful of times. The chain joins TRBV5-1 to TRBJ2-5; TRBD2 matches at 9 bases. CDR1 is SGHRS, CDR2 YFSETQ, per germline. The CDR3 loop spans 15 amino acids. Germline trimming cut 0 bases from V and 4 bases from J; bases unmatched to any gene: 4. The CDR3 nucleotides are TGCGCCAGCAGCTTGGGGGGTAGCGGGGGAGAGACCCAGTACTTC. This gives the protein CASSLGGSGGETQYF.

By sample fraction, this clonotype is medium-sized. The gene calls are TRBV19 and TRBJ1-2; possibly TRBD1 for D (6 bases). CDR1 and CDR2 from the germline V gene are LNHDA and SQIVND (reference sequence). The CDR3 is made up of 13 amino acids. Trimming cost V 2 bases and J 4 bases, with 8 bases left between them. Written as DNA, the CDR3 is TGTGCCAGTAGTATACAGGGGAGCTATGGCTACACCTTC. Its translation is CASSIQGSYGYTF.

This clonotype ranks as medium-sized. The rearrangement links TRBV6-2 or TRBV6-3 to TRBJ2-2, with D perhaps TRBD1 (5 bases). Trimming took 2 bases from V and 4 from J, leaving 14 bases between them. The CDR3 loop spans 16 amino acids. Per germline, CDR1 MNHEY and CDR2 SVGEGT. CDR3: CASSYPRGTGTGELFF. The CDR3 coding sequence is TGTGCCAGCAGTTACCCTAGGGGCACGGGCACCGGGGAGCTGTTTTTT.

The chain carries TRBV5-1 and TRBJ2-2; D is unresolved. Looked up from germline, CDR1 is SGHRS and CDR2 is YFSETQ. The CDR3 consists of 17 residues. V dropped 6 bases and J dropped 0 bases, with 18 bases sitting between them. In nucleotides, the CDR3 is TGCGCCAGCACCCGCTTGTCGGAGTCCTCGAACACCGGGGAGCTGTTTTTT. As protein: CASTRLSESSNTGELFF.

This clonotype is labeled as medium-sized. The chain employs TRBV6-1 and TRBJ1-2; no clear D. V shed 3 bases and J shed 4 bases, with 9 bases lying between them. Germline V lookup: CDR1 MNHNS, CDR2 SASEGT. The CDR3 totals 13 residues. CDR3 coding DNA: TGTGCCAGCAGTGATGACGGGAGCTATGGCTACACCTTC. Translated: CASSDDGSYGYTF.

A few counts support this clonotype. The chain recombines TRBV27 with TRBJ2-7; TRBD1 matches at 8 bases. This CDR3 is built from 14 residues. After removal of 0 bases from V and 7 bases from J, the junction contained 5 bases not matched to a gene. Germline V lookup: CDR1 MNHEY, CDR2 SMNVEV (reference sequence). DNA of the CDR3: TGTGCCAGCAGTTTATCCACCAGGGGGCTTGAGCAGTACTTC. Encoded protein: CASSLSTRGLEQYF.